This TCR beta chain was profiled in a study of memory CD4+ T cells and cytomegalovirus serostatus. Across the whole study: This sample comes from healthy Belgian adults, about nine CMV seropositive, roughly 22 seronegative.

The sort gate was single viable CD3+CD4+CD8-CD45RO+ cells for memory CD4+ T cells. Study-wide findings and caveats: Of 150 to 200 reported CMV TCRbeta sequences, 67 were found in memory CD4+ repertoires. Suggested: most of the CMV-linked TCR signature lies in CD4+ memory cells.

This clone was counted a few times. The antigen remains unidentified. The protocol was immunoSEQ multiplex PCR, while the TCRdb copy is restricted to in-frame clones and leaves out a portion. The data contain tens of thousands of clones, about 73% of them singletons. The CDR3 is made up of 15 amino acids. CDR1 SGDLS and CDR2 YYNGEE come from the germline V gene. The germline V and J ends were trimmed by 2 bases and 1 base, with 12 bases remaining between them. The specimen sequenced was memory CD4+ T cells from blood. The sequence derives from an adult in good health and CMV-seronegative. This chain connects TRBV9 to TRBJ2-5; D perhaps matches TRBD2 (7 bases). The CDR3 coding sequence is TGTGCCAGCAGCGTGGAGGGGGGGTCCCAAGAGACCCAGTACTTC. This sequence encodes CASSVEGGSQETQYF.